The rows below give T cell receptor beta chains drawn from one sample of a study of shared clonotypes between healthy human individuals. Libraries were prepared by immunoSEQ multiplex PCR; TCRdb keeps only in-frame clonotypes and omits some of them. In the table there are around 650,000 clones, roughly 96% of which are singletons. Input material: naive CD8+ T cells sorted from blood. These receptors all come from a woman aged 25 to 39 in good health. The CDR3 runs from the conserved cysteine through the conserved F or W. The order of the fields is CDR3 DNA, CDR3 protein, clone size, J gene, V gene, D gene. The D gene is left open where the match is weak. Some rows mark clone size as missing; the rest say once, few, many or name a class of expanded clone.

TGTGCCAGCAGCCTGGGGGAAGGATTGGACACTGAAGCTTTCTTT CASSLGEGLDTEAFF - TRBJ1-1 TRBV5-6 -
TGTGCCACCAGCAGGGGGTTCTCGGGGGAAGCTTTCTTT CATSRGFSGEAFF - TRBJ1-1 TRBV15 -
TGTGCCAGCAGCTCTACAGGGGGCAGCGCCTACAATGAGCAGTTCTTC CASSSTGGSAYNEQFF - TRBJ2-1 TRBV13 TRBD1
TGTGCCAGCAGTGAGGGGGCGGGAGGGGGAGATACGCAGTATTTT CASSEGAGGGDTQYF - TRBJ2-3 TRBV2 TRBD2
TGTGCCAGCAGCCCCAGGAGGCACACCGGAGAGACCCAGTACTTC CASSPRRHTGETQYF - TRBJ2-5 TRBV28 -
TGTGCCAGCAGCGCCGGCACAGGGTTTACTAATGAAAAACTGTTTTTT CASSAGTGFTNEKLFF - TRBJ1-4 TRBV7-9 -
TGTGCCAGCAGGGGGGCTTTCGGGGGCCGGGAAGAGACCCAGTACTTC CASRGAFGGREETQYF - TRBJ2-5 TRBV27 -
TGTGCCAGCAGTGAAGGAGGGAACGCAGATACGCAGTATTTT CASSEGGNADTQYF once TRBJ2-3 TRBV6-1 -
TGTGCCAGCAGCGGACTAGCGGAGAGCTCCTACGAGCAGTACTTC CASSGLAESSYEQYF - TRBJ2-7 TRBV5-6 TRBD2
TGTGCCATCAGTGAGTCTGGGGGGGAGGATGAAAAACTGTTTTTT CAISESGGEDEKLFF - TRBJ1-4 TRBV10-3 -
TGTGCCAGCAACCGGGACTTCTCTGGAAACACCATATATTTT CASNRDFSGNTIYF - TRBJ1-3 TRBV21-1 -
TGTGCCAGCTCCCGGGACAGTTCGAACACCGGGGAGCTGTTTTTT CASSRDSSNTGELFF - TRBJ2-2 TRBV19 TRBD1
TGTGCCAGCAGACCCGGACTAGGGTACGAGCAGTACTTC CASRPGLGYEQYF once TRBJ2-7 TRBV27 TRBD2
TGTGCCAGCAGCTCTCCGACCCGCACAGATACGCAGTATTTT CASSSPTRTDTQYF - TRBJ2-3 TRBV9 -
TGTGCCAGCAGCCCATCAGGGGCTGGAAACACCATATATTTT CASSPSGAGNTIYF - TRBJ1-3 TRBV9 -
TGTGCCAGCAGCTTTTCTGGGTTAGGCAATGAGCAGTTCTTC CASSFSGLGNEQFF - TRBJ2-1 TRBV5-4 -
TGCGCCAGCAGTCCCCGTGACGGGGAGCTGTTTTTT CASSPRDGELFF - TRBJ2-2 TRBV5-1 -
TGTGCCAGCAGCGCACACAGTTTGTGGGATTCACCCACGGGTGAGCAGTTCTTC CASSAHSLWDSPTGEQFF - TRBJ2-1 TRBV9 -
TGTGCCAGCAGTCCGGAGGGAGAAGAGACCCAGTACTTC CASSPEGEETQYF - TRBJ2-5 TRBV21-1 -
TGTGCCAGCAGCGCATCGACCCGGGCCCAAGAGACCCAGTACTTC CASSASTRAQETQYF - TRBJ2-5 TRBV9 -
TGTGCCACCTCACAGGGGGCGGAAGGAAAACTGTTTTTT CATSQGAEGKLFF - TRBJ1-4 TRBV2 TRBD1
TGTGCCAGCAGTCCCCCCAACCTAGCGGGAGGGCCAGGTAGGCAGTATTTT CASSPPNLAGGPGRQYF - TRBJ2-3 TRBV7-9 TRBD2
TGTGCCAGCAGTTACTCGATTACAGATACGCAGTATTTT CASSYSITDTQYF - TRBJ2-3 TRBV6-5 -
TGTGCCAGCAGCTTAGGCCCGGGACAGGGCTACGAGCAGTACTTC CASSLGPGQGYEQYF - TRBJ2-7 TRBV13 TRBD1
TGTGCCAGCGGACAGTTGAACACTGAAGCTTTCTTT CASGQLNTEAFF few TRBJ1-1 TRBV2 -
TGTGCCAGCAGTGAAGTACGCCGGGACAGGGTGGCTTTCTTT CASSEVRRDRVAFF - TRBJ1-1 TRBV6-1 TRBD1
TGTGCCAGCAGCTTTGAGGGGCCCAGCTCCTACGAGCAGTACTTC CASSFEGPSSYEQYF - TRBJ2-7 TRBV5-4 -
TGTGCCAGCAGTTTATGGGGCTCCTACAATGAGCAGTTCTTC CASSLWGSYNEQFF - TRBJ2-1 TRBV27 -
TGTGCCAGCAGGCGGGGCGGAACAGGAGCCGGGACTGCCGCCAACGAGCAGTACTTC CASRRGGTGAGTAANEQYF - TRBJ2-7 TRBV7-9 -
TGTGCCACCAGCACCCTTATAGCGGGAGGGTATAATGAGCAGTTCTTC CATSTLIAGGYNEQFF - TRBJ2-1 TRBV15 TRBD2
TGTGCCAGCAGTTTATTGGGGAATGAGCAGTTCTTC CASSLLGNEQFF - TRBJ2-1 TRBV28 -
TGTGCCAGCAGCTTGGGTAACTACCACGAGCAGTACTTC CASSLGNYHEQYF - TRBJ2-7 TRBV7-9 -
TGCGCCAGCAGCCAGGACAGAGCCAACACTGAAGCTTTCTTT CASSQDRANTEAFF - TRBJ1-1 TRBV4-1 -
TGTGCCAGCAGTCCCACTAGCGGGAGGGCCAACTACGAGCAGTACTTC CASSPTSGRANYEQYF - TRBJ2-7 TRBV28 TRBD2
TGTGCCAGCAGCTTGGAGGGCTCCTACGAGCAGTACTTC CASSLEGSYEQYF once TRBJ2-7 TRBV13 -
TGTGCCAGCACTCCCACTAGCGGGAACTACGAGCAGTACTTC CASTPTSGNYEQYF - TRBJ2-7 TRBV28 TRBD2
TGTGCCAGCAGTAGGATAACAGGGGGGACCACTGAAGCTTTCTTT CASSRITGGTTEAFF - TRBJ1-1 TRBV6-1 TRBD1
TGTGCCAGCAGCAAAGAAGGGGGAACCTTTAACTATGGCTACACCTTC CASSKEGGTFNYGYTF - TRBJ1-2 TRBV11-2 -
TGTGCCAGTAGTAGAAGGACTAGCGGCCCAAAGGGGGGGCAGTTCTTC CASSRRTSGPKGGQFF - TRBJ2-1 TRBV19 TRBD2
TGTGCCAGCAGTTTGTCTGATACGCAGTATTTT CASSLSDTQYF - TRBJ2-3 TRBV28 -
TGTGCCAGCAGCCGGGGAACTGAAGCTTTCTTT CASSRGTEAFF - TRBJ1-1 TRBV27 -
TGTGCCAGCAGTGACACTCCCGGGACATTCAGAGTGGATACGCAGTATTTT CASSDTPGTFRVDTQYF - TRBJ2-3 TRBV25-1 -
TGTGCCAGCAGTTTATGGCGTGTTGATACCAATGAGCAGTTCTTC CASSLWRVDTNEQFF - TRBJ2-1 TRBV27 -
TGTGCCAGCAGGCCCCGGGCCGGACTAGCGGGAGTAGACTGGAACACCGGGGAGCTGTTTTTT CASRPRAGLAGVDWNTGELFF - TRBJ2-2 TRBV27 TRBD2
TGTGCCAGCAGCTTATATCCTCGGGAGAGCGGTGAGACCCAGTACTTC CASSLYPRESGETQYF - TRBJ2-5 TRBV7-8 -
TGCGCCAGCAGCCAAGATCCGGGACTAGCGGACGAGCAGTACTTC CASSQDPGLADEQYF - TRBJ2-7 TRBV4-1 TRBD2
TGTGCCAGCAGCGTAGGTACTGACTCTGCAACTAATGAAAAACTGTTTTTT CASSVGTDSATNEKLFF - TRBJ1-4 TRBV9 -